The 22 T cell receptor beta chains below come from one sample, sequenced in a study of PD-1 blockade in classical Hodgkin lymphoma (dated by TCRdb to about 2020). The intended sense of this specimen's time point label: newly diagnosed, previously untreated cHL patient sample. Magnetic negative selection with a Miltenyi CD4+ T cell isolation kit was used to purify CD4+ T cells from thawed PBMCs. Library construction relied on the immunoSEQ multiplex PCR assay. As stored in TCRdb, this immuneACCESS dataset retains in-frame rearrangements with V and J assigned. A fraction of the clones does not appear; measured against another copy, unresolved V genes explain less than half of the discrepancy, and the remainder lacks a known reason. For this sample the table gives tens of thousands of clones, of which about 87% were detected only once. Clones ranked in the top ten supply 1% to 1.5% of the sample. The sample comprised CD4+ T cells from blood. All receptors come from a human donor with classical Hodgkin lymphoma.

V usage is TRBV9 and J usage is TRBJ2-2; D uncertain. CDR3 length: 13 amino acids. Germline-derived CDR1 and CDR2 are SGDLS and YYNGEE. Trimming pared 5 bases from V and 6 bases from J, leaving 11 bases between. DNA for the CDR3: TGTGCCAGCAGTACCGCCTTTCCCGGGGAGCTGTTTTTT. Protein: CASSTAFPGELFF.

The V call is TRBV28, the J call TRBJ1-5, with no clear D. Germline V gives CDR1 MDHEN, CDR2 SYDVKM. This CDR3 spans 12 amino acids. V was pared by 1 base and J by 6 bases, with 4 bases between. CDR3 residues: CASSLFSQPQHF. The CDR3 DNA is TGTGCCAGCAGTTTATTTAGTCAGCCCCAGCATTTT.

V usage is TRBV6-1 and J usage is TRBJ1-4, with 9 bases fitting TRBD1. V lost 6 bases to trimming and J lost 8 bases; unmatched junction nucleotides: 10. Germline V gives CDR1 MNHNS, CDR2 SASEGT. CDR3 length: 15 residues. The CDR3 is CASRSRDRVEEKLFF. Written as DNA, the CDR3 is TGTGCCAGCAGGTCAAGGGACAGGGTCGAGGAAAAACTGTTTTTT.

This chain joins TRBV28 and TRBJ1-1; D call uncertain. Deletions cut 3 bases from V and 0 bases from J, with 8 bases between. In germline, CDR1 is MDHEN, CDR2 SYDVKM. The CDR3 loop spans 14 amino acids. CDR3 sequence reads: CASSLTSMNTEAFF. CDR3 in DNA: TGTGCCAGCAGTTTGACATCAATGAACACTGAAGCTTTCTTT.

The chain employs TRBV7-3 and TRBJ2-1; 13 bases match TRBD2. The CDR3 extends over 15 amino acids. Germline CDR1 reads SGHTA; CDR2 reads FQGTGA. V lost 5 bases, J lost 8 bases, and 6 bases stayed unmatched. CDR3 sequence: CASSLTSGRAHEQFF. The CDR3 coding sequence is TGTGCCAGCAGCCTCACTAGCGGGAGGGCCCATGAGCAGTTCTTC.

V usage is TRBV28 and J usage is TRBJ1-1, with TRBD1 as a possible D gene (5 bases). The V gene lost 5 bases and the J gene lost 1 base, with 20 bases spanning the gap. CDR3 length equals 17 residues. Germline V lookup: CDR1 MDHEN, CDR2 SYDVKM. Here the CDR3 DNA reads TGTGCCAGCAGTACAAAAACTCCGGGACGGGCGAACACTGAAGCTTTCTTT. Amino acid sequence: CASSTKTPGRANTEAFF.

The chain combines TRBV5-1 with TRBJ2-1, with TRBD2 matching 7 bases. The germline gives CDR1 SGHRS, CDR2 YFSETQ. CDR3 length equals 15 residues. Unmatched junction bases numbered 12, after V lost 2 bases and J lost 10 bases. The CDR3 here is CASSLQAGLGEEQFF. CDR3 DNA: TGCGCCAGCAGCTTACAAGCGGGACTTGGGGAGGAGCAGTTCTTC.

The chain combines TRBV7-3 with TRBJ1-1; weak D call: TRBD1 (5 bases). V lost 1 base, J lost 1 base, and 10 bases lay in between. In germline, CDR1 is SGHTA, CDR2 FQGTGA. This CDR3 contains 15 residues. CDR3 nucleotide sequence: TGTGCCAGCAGCTTAAACGGGGCCCCGAACACTGAAGCTTTCTTT. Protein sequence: CASSLNGAPNTEAFF.

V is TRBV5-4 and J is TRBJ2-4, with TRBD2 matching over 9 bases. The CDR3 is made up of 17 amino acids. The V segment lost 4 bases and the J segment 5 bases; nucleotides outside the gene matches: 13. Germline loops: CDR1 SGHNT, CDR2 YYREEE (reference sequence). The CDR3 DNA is TGTGCCAGCAGCGAGAGTAGCGGGAGCGCGAGGGAAAACATTCAGTACTTC. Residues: CASSESSGSARENIQYF.

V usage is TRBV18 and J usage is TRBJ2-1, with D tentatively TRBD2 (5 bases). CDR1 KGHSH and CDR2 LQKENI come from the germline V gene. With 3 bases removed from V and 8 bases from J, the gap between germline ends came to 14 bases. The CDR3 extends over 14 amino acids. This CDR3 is CASSPITSVHEQFF. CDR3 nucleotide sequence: TGTGCCAGCTCACCCATTACTAGTGTCCATGAGCAGTTCTTC.

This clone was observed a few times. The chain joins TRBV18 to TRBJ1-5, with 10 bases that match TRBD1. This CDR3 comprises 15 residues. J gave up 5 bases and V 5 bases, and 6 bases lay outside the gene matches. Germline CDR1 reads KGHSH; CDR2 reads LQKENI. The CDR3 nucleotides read TGTGCCAGCTCAGCCGGGACAGGGGCGGATCAGCCCCAGCATTTT. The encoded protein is CASSAGTGADQPQHF.

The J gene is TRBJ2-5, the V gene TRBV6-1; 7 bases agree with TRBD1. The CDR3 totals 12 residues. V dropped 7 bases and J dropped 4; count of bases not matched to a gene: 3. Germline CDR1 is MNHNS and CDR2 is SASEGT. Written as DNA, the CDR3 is TGTGCCAGCATCCGACAGGGAGAGACCCAGTACTTC. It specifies CASIRQGETQYF.

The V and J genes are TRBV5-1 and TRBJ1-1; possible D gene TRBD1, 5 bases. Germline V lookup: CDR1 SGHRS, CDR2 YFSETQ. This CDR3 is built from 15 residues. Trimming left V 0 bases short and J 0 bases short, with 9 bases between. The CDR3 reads CASSLDGGLNTEAFF. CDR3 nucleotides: TGCGCCAGCAGCTTGGATGGGGGACTGAACACTGAAGCTTTCTTT.

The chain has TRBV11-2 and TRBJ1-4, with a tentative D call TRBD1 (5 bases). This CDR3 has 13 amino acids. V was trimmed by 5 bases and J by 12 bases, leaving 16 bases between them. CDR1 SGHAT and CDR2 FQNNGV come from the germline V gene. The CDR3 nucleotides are TGTGCCAGCAGCCCCGGGACCCGGGCGGAACTGTTTTTT. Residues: CASSPGTRAELFF.

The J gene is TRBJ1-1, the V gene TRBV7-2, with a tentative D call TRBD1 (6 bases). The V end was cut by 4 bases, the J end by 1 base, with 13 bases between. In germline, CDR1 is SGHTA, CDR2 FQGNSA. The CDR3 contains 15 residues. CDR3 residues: CASSSIGGANTEAFF. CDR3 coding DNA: TGTGCCAGCAGCTCCATTGGGGGGGCGAACACTGAAGCTTTCTTT.

The CDR3 sequence: CASSLPGADQPQHF. For the CDR3, the DNA is TGTGCCAGCAGCTTACCAGGGGCGGATCAGCCCCAGCATTTT. The rearrangement uses TRBV7-2 and TRBJ1-5, with a possible D match to TRBD1 (6 bases). The CDR3 extends over 14 amino acids. Trimming stripped 2 bases from V and 5 bases from J, with 10 bases between. CDR1 is SGHTA, CDR2 FQGNSA, per germline.

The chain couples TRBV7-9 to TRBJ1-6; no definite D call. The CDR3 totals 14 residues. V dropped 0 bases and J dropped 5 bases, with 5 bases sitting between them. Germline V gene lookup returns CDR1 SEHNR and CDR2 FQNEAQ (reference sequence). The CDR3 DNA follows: TGTGCCAGCAGCTTAGCAACCGATAATTCACCCCTCCACTTT. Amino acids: CASSLATDNSPLHF.

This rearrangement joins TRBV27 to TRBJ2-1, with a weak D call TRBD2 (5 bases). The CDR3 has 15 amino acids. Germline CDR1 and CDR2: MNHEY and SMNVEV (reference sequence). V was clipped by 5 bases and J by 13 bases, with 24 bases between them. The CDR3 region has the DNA TGTGCCAGCAGTCCAGTGGAAGCGCCGCGGGCTGGCCAGTTCTTC. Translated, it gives CASSPVEAPRAGQFF.

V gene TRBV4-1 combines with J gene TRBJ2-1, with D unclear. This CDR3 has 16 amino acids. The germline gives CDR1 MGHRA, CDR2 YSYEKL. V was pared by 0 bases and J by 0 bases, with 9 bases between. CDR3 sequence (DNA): TGCGCCAGCAGCCAAGACGGCGCTAGCTCCTACAATGAGCAGTTCTTC. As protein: CASSQDGASSYNEQFF.

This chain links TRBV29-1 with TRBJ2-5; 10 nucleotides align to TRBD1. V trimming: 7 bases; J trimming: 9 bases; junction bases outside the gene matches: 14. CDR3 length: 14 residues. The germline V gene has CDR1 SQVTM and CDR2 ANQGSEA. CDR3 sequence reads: CSAPDRGGARAQYF. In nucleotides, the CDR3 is TGCAGCGCCCCGGACAGGGGGGGGGCAAGGGCCCAGTACTTC.

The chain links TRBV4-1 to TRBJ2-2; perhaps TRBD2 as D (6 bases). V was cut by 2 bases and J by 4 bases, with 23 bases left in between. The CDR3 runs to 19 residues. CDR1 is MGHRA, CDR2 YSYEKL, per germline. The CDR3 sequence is CASSQQTVSILGGTGELFF. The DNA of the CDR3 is TGCGCCAGCAGCCAACAGACAGTTTCGATCCTCGGGGGCACCGGGGAGCTGTTTTTT.

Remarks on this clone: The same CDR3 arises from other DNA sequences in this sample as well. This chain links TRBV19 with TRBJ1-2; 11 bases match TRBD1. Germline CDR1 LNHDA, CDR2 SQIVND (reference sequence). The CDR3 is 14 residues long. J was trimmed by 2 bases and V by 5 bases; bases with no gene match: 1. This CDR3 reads CASSRDRGNYGYTF. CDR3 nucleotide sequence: TGTGCCAGTAGTCGGGACAGGGGGAACTATGGCTACACCTTC.